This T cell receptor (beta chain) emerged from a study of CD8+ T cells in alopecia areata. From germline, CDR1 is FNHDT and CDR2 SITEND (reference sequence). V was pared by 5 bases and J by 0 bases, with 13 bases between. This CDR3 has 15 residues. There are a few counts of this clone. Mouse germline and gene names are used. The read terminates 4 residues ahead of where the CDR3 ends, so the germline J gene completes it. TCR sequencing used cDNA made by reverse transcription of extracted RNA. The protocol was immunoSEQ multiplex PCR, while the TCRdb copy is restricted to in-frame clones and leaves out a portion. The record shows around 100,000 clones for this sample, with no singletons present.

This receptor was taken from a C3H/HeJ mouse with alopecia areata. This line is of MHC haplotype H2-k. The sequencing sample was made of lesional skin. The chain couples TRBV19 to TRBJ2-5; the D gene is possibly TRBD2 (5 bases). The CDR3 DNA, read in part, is TGTGCCAGCAGACCTACTGGTGTTAACCAAGAC. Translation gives CASRPTGVNQD. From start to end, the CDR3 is CASRPTGVNQDTQYF. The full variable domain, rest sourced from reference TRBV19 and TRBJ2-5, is GGIITQTPKFLIGQEGQKLTLKCQQNFNHDTMYWYRQDSGKGLRLIYYSITENDLQKGDLSEGYDASREKKSSFSLTVTSAQKNEMAVFLCASRPTGVNQDTQYFGPGTRLLVL.